The 14 T cell receptor beta chains given below trace back to one sample, sequenced in a study of chemoradiotherapy in HPV16-positive cancers. Some clones are missing from TCRdb's copy, which holds only in-frame ones; the method was immunoSEQ multiplex PCR. The sample records 25,000 to 30,000 clones, about nine tenths being singletons. The sequencing used blood, collected from a patient who underwent chemoradiotherapy. Receptors originate from a human donor with HPV-associated anogenital cancer.

The chain is built from TRBV7-2 and TRBJ2-1; 7 positions agree with TRBD1. The V gene end was trimmed by 5 bases and the J gene end by 2 bases; junction bases not matched to a gene: 9. This CDR3 is 16 amino acids long. Germline lookup yields CDR1 SGHTA and CDR2 FQGNSA. CDR3: CASSTRTGTPYNEQFF. The CDR3 coding sequence is TGTGCCAGCAGCACACGGACAGGAACCCCCTACAATGAGCAGTTCTTC.

V is TRBV7-2 and J is TRBJ2-7; 7 nucleotides match TRBD2. Trimming cost V 6 bases and J 0 bases; bases outside gene matches: 8. The CDR3 runs 15 residues. Germline loops: CDR1 SGHTA, CDR2 FQGNSA. Here the CDR3 reads CASREGRGFSYEQYF. As DNA, the CDR3 is TGTGCCAGCAGGGAGGGGCGGGGGTTCTCCTACGAGCAGTACTTC.

This chain links TRBV7-9 with TRBJ1-2; TRBD1 is a possible D gene (5 bases). The ends were cut back, 2 bases at V and 2 bases at J, with 9 bases in the middle. From germline, CDR1 is SEHNR and CDR2 FQNEAQ (reference sequence). This CDR3 spans 14 amino acids. CDR3 bases: TGTGCCAGCAGCTTACGACAGCCCAACTATGGCTACACCTTC. Translating it yields CASSLRQPNYGYTF.

The V and J genes are TRBV27 and TRBJ2-1, with 12 bases matching TRBD2. The CDR3 covers 15 residues. Germline trimming cut 2 bases from V and 7 bases from J; bases unmatched to any gene: 3. Per germline, CDR1 MNHEY and CDR2 SMNVEV (reference sequence). This CDR3 reads CASSLGTSGLNEQFF. The CDR3, as DNA: TGTGCCAGCAGTTTAGGGACTAGCGGGTTAAATGAGCAGTTCTTC.

This sequence joins TRBV28 and TRBJ1-4; D remains ambiguous. The CDR3 contains 15 residues. Per the germline V gene, CDR1 is MDHEN and CDR2 is SYDVKM. V lost 8 bases, J lost 8 bases, and 21 bases lay in between. DNA for the CDR3: TGTGCCAGCTCTCGGTGGGAGGGTATCGGCGAAAAACTGTTTTTT. Encoded protein: CASSRWEGIGEKLFF. The full variable domain, rest sourced from reference TRBV28 and TRBJ1-4, is DVKVTQSSRYLVKRTGEKVFLECVQDMDHENMFWYRQDPGLGLRLIYFSYDVKMKEKGDIPEGYSVSREKKERFSLILESASTNQTSMYLCASSRWEGIGEKLFFGSGTQLSVL.

The chain is built from TRBV14 and TRBJ1-2; 7 bases align to TRBD1. From germline, CDR1 is SGHDN and CDR2 FVKESK. V shed 4 bases, J shed 2 bases, and the junction held 1 base outside the gene matches. CDR3 length equals 13 residues. The CDR3 DNA reads as TGTGCCAGCAGCCCGGGACAGAACTATGGCTACACCTTC. Translated, it gives CASSPGQNYGYTF.

The chain is built from TRBV6-5 and TRBJ2-7; a possible D gene is TRBD1 (6 bases). Germline lookup yields CDR1 MNHEY and CDR2 SVGAGI. The germline V and J ends were trimmed by 6 bases and 2 bases, with 14 bases remaining between them. The CDR3 has 14 amino acids. The CDR3 loop is CASRPTRGTYEQYF. CDR3 nucleotide sequence: TGTGCCAGCAGGCCCACCAGGGGAACCTACGAGCAGTACTTC.

The rearrangement links TRBV7-4 to TRBJ1-1; D perhaps matches TRBD1 (6 bases). The V gene lost 4 bases and the J gene lost 2 bases, with 20 bases spanning the gap. Germline V gene lookup returns CDR1 SGHVT and CDR2 SQSDAQ. CDR3 length: 17 amino acids. The CDR3 bases are TGTGCCAGCAGCTCACTGGGCGACAGGTGGAGAAACACTGAAGCTTTCTTT. Encoded protein: CASSSLGDRWRNTEAFF.

This chain joins TRBV11-2 and TRBJ2-5, with D uncertain. Trimming stripped 3 bases from V and 1 base from J, with 12 bases between. Germline CDR1 reads SGHAT; CDR2 reads FQNNGV. This CDR3 spans 15 amino acids. The CDR3 region has the DNA TGTGCCAGCAGCTTCGGCGGACGTTTCCAAGAGACCCAGTACTTC. Protein product: CASSFGGRFQETQYF.

The chain couples TRBV7-7 to TRBJ2-3; 8 bases are shared with TRBD1. This CDR3 region has 14 residues. Germline V CDR1 and CDR2: SSHAT, FNYEAQ (reference sequence). DNA for the CDR3: TGTGCTAGCCCAGGGGGCAGCAATGGAGATACGCAGTATTTT. It translates to CASPGGSNGDTQYF.

On this clone: Other DNA sequences within the sample encode an identical CDR3. This sequence joins TRBV7-6 and TRBJ2-5; TRBD2 might be the D (5 bases). Germline V lookup: CDR1 SGHVS, CDR2 FNYEAQ. This CDR3 comprises 15 residues. The V and J ends lost 1 base and 1 base respectively, with 10 bases between them. The CDR3 nucleotides read TGTGCCAGCAGCTTAGAAGCGGCCAGCCAAGAGACCCAGTACTTC. This codes for CASSLEAASQETQYF.

V gene TRBV25-1 combines with J gene TRBJ2-7, with 7 bases identical to TRBD1. This CDR3 has 15 residues. J lost 1 base, V lost 4 bases, and 7 bases had no gene match. The germline V gene encodes CDR1 MGHDK and CDR2 SYGVNS. In nucleotides, the CDR3 is TGTGCCAGCAGTGCCGCACAGGGGATTTCCTACGAGCAGTACTTC. Amino acids: CASSAAQGISYEQYF.

This chain links TRBV5-1 with TRBJ1-2; D is ambiguous. Trimming took 0 bases from V and 0 from J, leaving 6 bases between them. Germline V gives CDR1 SGHRS, CDR2 YFSETQ. The CDR3 runs 14 residues. CDR3 sequence (DNA): TGCGCCAGCAGCTTGGGACAAGCTAACTATGGCTACACCTTC. It codes for CASSLGQANYGYTF.

The chain recombines TRBV7-2 with TRBJ2-3, with D possibly TRBD1 on 5 matching bases. Germline CDR1 SGHTA, CDR2 FQGNSA. The CDR3 runs 15 residues. Between the trimmed V and J ends, which lost 2 bases and 3 bases, there was a span of 12 bases. The CDR3 region has the DNA TGTGCCAGCAGCTTACCCAGGGTTGGGACAGATACGCAGTATTTT. Encoded protein: CASSLPRVGTDTQYF.